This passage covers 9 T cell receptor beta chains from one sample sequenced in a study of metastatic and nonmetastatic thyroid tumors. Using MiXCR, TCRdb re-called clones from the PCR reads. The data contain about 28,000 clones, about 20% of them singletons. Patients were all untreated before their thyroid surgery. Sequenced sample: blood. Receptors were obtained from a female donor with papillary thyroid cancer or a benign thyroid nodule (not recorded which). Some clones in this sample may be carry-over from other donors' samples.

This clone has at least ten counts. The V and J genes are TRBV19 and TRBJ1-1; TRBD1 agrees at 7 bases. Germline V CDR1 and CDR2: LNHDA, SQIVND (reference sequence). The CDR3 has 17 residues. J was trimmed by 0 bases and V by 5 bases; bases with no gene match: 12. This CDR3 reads CASSLQGSFILNTEAFF. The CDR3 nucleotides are TGTGCCAGTAGTTTACAGGGGTCATTTATCTTGAACACTGAAGCTTTCTTT. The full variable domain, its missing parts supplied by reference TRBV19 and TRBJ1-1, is DGGITQSPKYLFRKEGQNVTLSCEQNLNHDAMYWYRQDPGQGLRLIYYSQIVNDFQKGDIAEGYSVSREKKESFPLTVTSAQKNPTAFYLCASSLQGSFILNTEAFFGQGTRLTVV.

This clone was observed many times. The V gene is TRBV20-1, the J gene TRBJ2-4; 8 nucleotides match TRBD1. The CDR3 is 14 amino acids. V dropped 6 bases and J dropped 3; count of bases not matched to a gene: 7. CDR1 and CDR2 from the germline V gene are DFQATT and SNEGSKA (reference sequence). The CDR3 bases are TGCAGTGCGAGTGGACAGGGAGGCAAAAACATTCAGTACTTC. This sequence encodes CSASGQGGKNIQYF.

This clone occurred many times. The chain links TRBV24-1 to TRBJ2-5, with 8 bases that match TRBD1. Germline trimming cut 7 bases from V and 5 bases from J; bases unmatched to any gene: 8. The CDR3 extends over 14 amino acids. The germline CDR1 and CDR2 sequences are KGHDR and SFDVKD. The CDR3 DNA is TGTGCCACCAGAGAAAAGGACAGGGACGAGACCCAGTACTTC. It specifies CATREKDRDETQYF.

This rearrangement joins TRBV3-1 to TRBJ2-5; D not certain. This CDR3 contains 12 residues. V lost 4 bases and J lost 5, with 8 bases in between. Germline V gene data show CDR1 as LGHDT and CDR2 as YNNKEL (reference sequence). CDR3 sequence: CASSLWRETQYF. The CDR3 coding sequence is TGTGCCAGCAGCCTTTGGCGGGAGACCCAGTACTTC.

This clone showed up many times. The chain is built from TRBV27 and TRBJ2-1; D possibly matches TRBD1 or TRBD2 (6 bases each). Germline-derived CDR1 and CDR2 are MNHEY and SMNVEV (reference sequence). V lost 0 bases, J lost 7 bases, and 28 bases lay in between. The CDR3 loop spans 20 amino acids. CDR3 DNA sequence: TGTGCCAGCAGTTTATCGTACAGGGCGCTAGTGGCGGGGAATTCGAATGAGCAGTTCTTC. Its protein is CASSLSYRALVAGNSNEQFF.

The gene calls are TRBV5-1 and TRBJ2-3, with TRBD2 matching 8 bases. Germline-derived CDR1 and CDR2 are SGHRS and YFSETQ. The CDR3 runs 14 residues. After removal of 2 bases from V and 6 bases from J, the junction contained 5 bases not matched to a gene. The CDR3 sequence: CASSLGLALDTQYF. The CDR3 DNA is TGCGCCAGCAGCTTAGGACTAGCATTGGATACGCAGTATTTT.

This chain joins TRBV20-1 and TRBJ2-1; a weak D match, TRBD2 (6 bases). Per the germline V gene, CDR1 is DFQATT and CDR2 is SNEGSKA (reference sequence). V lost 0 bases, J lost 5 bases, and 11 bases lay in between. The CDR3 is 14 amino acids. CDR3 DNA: TGCAGTGCTAGAGAAGCGACTAGACACAATGAGCAGTTCTTC. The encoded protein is CSAREATRHNEQFF.

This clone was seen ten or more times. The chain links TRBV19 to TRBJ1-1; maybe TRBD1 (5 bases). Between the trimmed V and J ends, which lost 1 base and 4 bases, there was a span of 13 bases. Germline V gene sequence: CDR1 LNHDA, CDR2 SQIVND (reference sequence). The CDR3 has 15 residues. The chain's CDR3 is CASSIAEGLGTEAFF. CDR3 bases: TGTGCCAGTAGTATAGCGGAGGGGCTGGGCACTGAAGCTTTCTTT.

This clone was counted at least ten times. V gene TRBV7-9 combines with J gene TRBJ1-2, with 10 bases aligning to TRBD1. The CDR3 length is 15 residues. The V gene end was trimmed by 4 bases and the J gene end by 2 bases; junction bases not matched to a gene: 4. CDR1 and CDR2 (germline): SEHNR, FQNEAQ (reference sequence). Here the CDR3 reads CASSSRTGGNYGYTF. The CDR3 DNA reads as TGTGCCAGCAGCTCCAGGACAGGGGGGAACTATGGCTACACCTTC.